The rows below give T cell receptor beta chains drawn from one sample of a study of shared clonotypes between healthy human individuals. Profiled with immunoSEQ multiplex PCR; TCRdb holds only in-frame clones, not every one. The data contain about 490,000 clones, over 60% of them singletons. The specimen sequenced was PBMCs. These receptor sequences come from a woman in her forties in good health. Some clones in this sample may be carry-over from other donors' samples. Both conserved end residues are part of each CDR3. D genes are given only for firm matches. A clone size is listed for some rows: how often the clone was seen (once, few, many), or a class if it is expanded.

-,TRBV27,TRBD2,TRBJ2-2,TGTGCCAGCAGTACTCAAGCGGGAGGGCACACCGGGGAGCTGTTTTTT,CASSTQAGGHTGELFF
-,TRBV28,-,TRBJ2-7,TGTGCCAGCAGTTTAGGTGTCCAAACCTACGAGCAGTACTTC,CASSLGVQTYEQYF
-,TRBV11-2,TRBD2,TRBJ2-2,TGTGCCAGCAGCTTAGAAGGACTAGCGCACACCGGGGAGCTGTTTTTT,CASSLEGLAHTGELFF
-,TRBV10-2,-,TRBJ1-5,TGCGCCAGCAGTGATCGAGCGGATAGCAATCAGCCCCAGCATTTT,CASSDRADSNQPQHF
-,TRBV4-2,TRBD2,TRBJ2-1,TGTGCCAGCAGCCGCCCTAGCGGGACCTACAATGAGCAGTTCTTC,CASSRPSGTYNEQFF
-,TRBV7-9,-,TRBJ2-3,TGTGCCAGCAGCTTAGACGTAATCGGAGATACGCAGTATTTT,CASSLDVIGDTQYF
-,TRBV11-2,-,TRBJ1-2,TGTGCCAGCAGCTTAGATGATATAGGATCCTATGGCTACACCTTC,CASSLDDIGSYGYTF
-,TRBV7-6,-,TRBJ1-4,TGTGCCAGCAGCTTCACCAGGGGAGAAAAACTGTTTTTT,CASSFTRGEKLFF
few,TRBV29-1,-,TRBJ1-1,TGCAGCGTTGGAGGTCAGCTGAACACTGAAGCTTTCTTT,CSVGGQLNTEAFF
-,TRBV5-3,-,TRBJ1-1,TGTGCCAGCAGCCAACAGGAGGGGGACACTGAAGCTTTCTTT,CASSQQEGDTEAFF
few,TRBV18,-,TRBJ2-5,TGTGCCAGCTCACCAGACAGGGGAGGGGAGACCCAGTACTTC,CASSPDRGGETQYF
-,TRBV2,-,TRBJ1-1,TGTGCCAGCGCCCTTGGGGTGGGGATACTGAACACTGAAGCTTTCTTT,CASALGVGILNTEAFF
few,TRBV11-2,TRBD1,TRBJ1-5,TGTGCCAGCAGCTCGACAGGGGATAGCAATCAGCCCCAGCATTTT,CASSSTGDSNQPQHF
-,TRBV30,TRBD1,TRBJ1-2,TGTGCCTGGGGAGAGGGACAGGGTGATGGCTACACCTTC,CAWGEGQGDGYTF
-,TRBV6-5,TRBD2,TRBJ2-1,TGTGCCAGCAGATTCCCGGGACTAGCGGGTAATGAGCAGTTCTTC,CASRFPGLAGNEQFF
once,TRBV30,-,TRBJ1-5,TGTGCCTGGAGTCTCGAGGGGTTGTATAGCAATCAGCCCCAGCATTTT,CAWSLEGLYSNQPQHF
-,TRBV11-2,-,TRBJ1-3,TGTGCCAGCAGCTGGACTGACTCTGGAAACACCATATATTTT,CASSWTDSGNTIYF
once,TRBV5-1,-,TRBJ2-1,TGCGCCAGCAGCCCCCAAGGGGAAGAGCAGTTCTTC,CASSPQGEEQFF
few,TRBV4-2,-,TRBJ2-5,TGTGCCAGCAGCCAACAAACGGGAAGGGTTGGCGAGACCCAGTACTTC,CASSQQTGRVGETQYF
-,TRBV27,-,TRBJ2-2,TGTGCCAGCAGTCCCCCGGTGGGCGGACTGAACACCGGGGAGCTGTTTTTT,CASSPPVGGLNTGELFF
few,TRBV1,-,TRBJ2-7,TGCACCAGCAGCCAGGGAGCAGCGATGAGACCTTTCGAGCAGTACTTC,CTSSQGAAMRPFEQYF
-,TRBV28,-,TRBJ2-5,TGTGCCAGCAGTTTGGGTAGGCGGGATCAAGAGACCCAGTACTTC,CASSLGRRDQETQYF
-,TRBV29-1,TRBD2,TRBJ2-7,TGCAGCGCGTTGTCTAGCGGTCCCTACGAGCAGTACTTC,CSALSSGPYEQYF
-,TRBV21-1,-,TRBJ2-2,TGTGCCAGCACTATACAGGGGGCTTCCGGGGAGCTGTTTTTT,CASTIQGASGELFF
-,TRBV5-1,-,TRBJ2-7,TGCGCCAGCAGCGAGACAATTTCCTACGAGCAGTACTTC,CASSETISYEQYF
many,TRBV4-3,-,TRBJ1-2,TGCGCCAGCAGCCCAGTATCCGCCGGCGGGGGAGTCTATGGCTACACCTTC,CASSPVSAGGGVYGYTF
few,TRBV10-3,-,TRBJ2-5,TGTGCCATCAGTGCGGGGGGCGACGTAGAGACCCAGTACTTC,CAISAGGDVETQYF
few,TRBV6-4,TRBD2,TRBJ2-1,TGTGCCAGCGCGGGGGAGTTTGGGGACAATGAGCAGTTCTTC,CASAGEFGDNEQFF
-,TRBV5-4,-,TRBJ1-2,TGTGCCAGCAGCTTGGATCCCGGAGCCAACTATGGCTACACCTTC,CASSLDPGANYGYTF
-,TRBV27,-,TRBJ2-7,TGTGCCAGCAGTTGGCGCAGAGAAGGACTGGACGAGCAGTACTTC,CASSWRREGLDEQYF
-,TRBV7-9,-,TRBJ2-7,TGTGCCAGCAGCTTATCCTCCATCCCCGAGCAGTACTTC,CASSLSSIPEQYF
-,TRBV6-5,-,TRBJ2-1,TGTGCCAGCAGTTACGGGGGGAGCGGGCACAATGAGCAGTTCTTC,CASSYGGSGHNEQFF
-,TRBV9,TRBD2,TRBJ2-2,TGTGCCAGCAGCCCCCGGACTAGCGGGAACACCGGGGAGCTGTTTTTT,CASSPRTSGNTGELFF
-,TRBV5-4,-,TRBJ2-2,TGTGCCAGCCGGTTGGGGATGGAGGCCGGGGAGCTGTTTTTT,CASRLGMEAGELFF
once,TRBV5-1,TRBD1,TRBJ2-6,TGCGCCAGCAGCCTGGGACAGAGCTCTGGGGCCAACGTCCTGACTTTC,CASSLGQSSGANVLTF
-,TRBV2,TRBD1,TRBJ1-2,TGTGCCAGCAGTCGAGGGACAGGGGGTATTGGCTACACCTTC,CASSRGTGGIGYTF
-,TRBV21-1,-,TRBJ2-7,TGTGCCAGCAGCGTCATGATGGCAGGGAGCTCCTACGAGCAGTACTTC,CASSVMMAGSSYEQYF